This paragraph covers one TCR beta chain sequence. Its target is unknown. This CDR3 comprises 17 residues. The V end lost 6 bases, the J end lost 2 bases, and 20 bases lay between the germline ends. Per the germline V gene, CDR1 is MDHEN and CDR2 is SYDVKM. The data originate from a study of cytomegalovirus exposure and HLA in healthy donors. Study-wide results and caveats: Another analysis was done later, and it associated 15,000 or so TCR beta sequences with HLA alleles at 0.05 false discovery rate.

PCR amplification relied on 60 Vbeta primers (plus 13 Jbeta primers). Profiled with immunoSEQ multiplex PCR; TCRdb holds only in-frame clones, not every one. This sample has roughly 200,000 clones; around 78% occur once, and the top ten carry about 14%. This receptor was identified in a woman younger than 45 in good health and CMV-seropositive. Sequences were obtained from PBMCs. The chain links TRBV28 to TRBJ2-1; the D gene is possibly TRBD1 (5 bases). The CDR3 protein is CASSPRYARAPYNEQFF. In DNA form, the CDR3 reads TGTGCCAGCAGCCCTCGCTACGCCAGGGCCCCCTACAATGAGCAGTTCTTC.